The next 7 T cell receptor beta chains were all read from a single sample in a study of CD8+ T cells in alopecia areata. Treatment: oral pan-JAK inhibitor, 5-10 mg twice daily. The sequencing template was cDNA reverse transcribed from extracted RNA. Using immunoSEQ multiplex PCR, the repertoire was profiled, and TCRdb retains in-frame clones only, with some absent. Here the sample spans more than 150,000 clones, 40% to 55% being singletons. The sample in question was CD8+ T cells sorted from blood, obtained around week 53, from a patient treated with tofacitinib. These receptors came from a human donor with alopecia areata.

The chain couples TRBV5-6 to TRBJ2-7, with no clear D. V shed 4 bases and J shed 1 base, with 9 bases lying between them. Per germline, CDR1 SGHDT and CDR2 YYEEEE. The length of the CDR3 is 13 residues. The CDR3 reads CASSRQASYEQYF. As DNA, the CDR3 is TGTGCCAGCAGCCGGCAGGCTTCCTACGAGCAGTACTTC.

The rearrangement links TRBV2 to TRBJ2-7; D gene unclear. Germline assignment: CDR1 SNHLY and CDR2 FYNNEI. Trimming took 5 bases from V and 3 from J, leaving 5 bases between them. The CDR3 loop spans 11 amino acids. CDR3 coding DNA: TGTGCCAGCAGTCCTAACTACGAGCAGTACTTC. Encoded protein: CASSPNYEQYF.

Turning to this clone: Within the sample, other DNA sequences also encode this same CDR3. The chain combines TRBV6-5 with TRBJ1-2; D not resolved. The CDR3 sequence is 11 residues long. V lost 2 bases and J lost 7, with 5 bases in between. From germline, CDR1 is MNHEY and CDR2 SVGAGI. Written as DNA, the CDR3 is TGTGCCAGCAGTTACGGGTTTGGCTACACCTTC. This sequence encodes CASSYGFGYTF.

The gene calls are TRBV5-6 and TRBJ2-7, with D hard to call. V was pared by 0 bases and J by 0 bases, with 10 bases between. The length of the CDR3 is 15 residues. Germline-derived CDR1 and CDR2 are SGHDT and YYEEEE. CDR3 protein: CASSLGPKFSYEQYF. Here the CDR3 DNA reads TGTGCCAGCAGCTTGGGGCCAAAATTCTCCTACGAGCAGTACTTC.

This chain links TRBV6-5 with TRBJ2-7; D may match TRBD1 or TRBD2 (5 bases each). Germline assignment: CDR1 MNHEY and CDR2 SVGAGI. The CDR3 sequence is 15 residues long. V lost 5 bases and J 2 bases, leaving 16 bases between the germline ends. The CDR3 sequence is CASSPGAGLTYEQYF. The CDR3 DNA is TGTGCCAGCAGTCCCGGGGCAGGCCTAACCTACGAGCAGTACTTC.

J is TRBJ1-5 and V is TRBV10-3, with D possibly being TRBD1 (5 bases). The V end was cut by 5 bases, the J end by 2 bases, with 10 bases between. CDR3 length equals 14 residues. Looked up from germline, CDR1 is ENHRY and CDR2 is SYGVKD. CDR3 nucleotides: TGTGCCATCAGTCCGCAGGGAGGCAATCAGCCCCAGCATTTT. It specifies CAISPQGGNQPQHF.

As to this clone: In the same sample, other DNA sequences code for this CDR3. The chain uses TRBV27 and TRBJ2-5; 9 nucleotides align to TRBD1. This CDR3 comprises 15 residues. Germline V CDR1 and CDR2: MNHEY, SMNVEV (reference sequence). J was trimmed by 5 bases and V by 2 bases; bases with no gene match: 6. CDR3 region: CASSLSGTGKETQYF. The CDR3 DNA reads TGTGCCAGCAGTTTAAGCGGGACAGGGAAGGAGACCCAGTACTTC.